This T cell receptor (beta chain) appears in the sequencing data of a study of blood T cells in healthy people across ages. Study-wide points: Investigators treated diversity estimates from one million T cells as underestimates.

This clonotype came up a few times. Its antigen is not known. This CDR3 region has 15 residues. Germline loops: CDR1 SEHNR, CDR2 FQNEAQ (reference sequence). After removal of 5 bases from V and 5 bases from J, the junction contained 11 bases not matched to a gene. A J-beta primer mix and a sample-barcoded 5' primer were used in a second PCR of roughly 6 to 12 cycles. All samples yielded 2.5 million or more CDR3-containing paired-end reads. Each CDR3 protein is one row after TCRdb ran MiXCR on the 5' RACE reads. Here the sample spans under 2 million distinct CDR3 sequences, roughly a third being singletons.

The sequence was obtained from a woman between 25 and 40 years old in good health. The chain uses TRBV7-9 and TRBJ2-7; 8 nucleotides align to TRBD2. Sequences were obtained from blood. CDR3 protein: CASSVKRELLHEQYF. CDR3 nucleotides: TGTGCCAGCAGCGTTAAGCGGGAGCTCCTCCACGAGCAGTACTTC.